These T cell receptor beta chains were read from a single sample in a study of blood T cell repertoires in COVID-19. Using immunoSEQ multiplex PCR, the repertoire was profiled, and TCRdb retains in-frame clones only, with some absent. This table has 430,000 or so clones, roughly 90% appearing once. What was sequenced was PBMCs or T cells enriched from blood (not recorded which). Source of these receptors: a woman aged 40 to 49 who had recovered from COVID-19. Both conserved end residues are part of each CDR3. The D gene is left open where the match is weak. Where a row states a size, it is once, few, many or the class of an expanded clone; other rows omit it.

d_gene	v_gene	j_gene	len	abundance	CDR3aa	CDR3nt
TRBD2	TRBV7-2	TRBJ2-5	16	once	CASSLAISGSGETQYF	TGTGCCAGCAGCTTAGCCATTAGCGGGAGCGGGGAGACCCAGTACTTC
TRBD2	TRBV5-1	TRBJ2-7	18	-	CASSAFPLAGGTSYEQYF	TGCGCCAGCAGCGCCTTTCCTCTAGCGGGAGGCACCTCCTACGAGCAGTACTTC
TRBD1	TRBV9	TRBJ2-3	18	-	CASSVVSSQGAFKDTQYF	TGTGCCAGCAGCGTAGTTTCGAGCCAGGGGGCGTTTAAAGATACGCAGTATTTT
TRBD1	TRBV7-2	TRBJ2-1	16	-	CASSSPGTGAYNEQFF	TGTGCCAGCAGCTCCCCCGGGACAGGAGCCTACAATGAGCAGTTCTTC
TRBD1	TRBV5-1	TRBJ1-5	15	-	CASSLDGDRNQPQHF	TGCGCCAGCAGCTTGGACGGGGACAGAAATCAGCCCCAGCATTTT
-	TRBV4-3	TRBJ1-6	19	-	CASSQDFGGGVSYNSPLHF	TGCGCCAGCAGCCAAGATTTTGGGGGGGGTGTATCCTATAATTCACCCCTCCACTTT
TRBD1	TRBV3-1/TRBV3-2	TRBJ2-5	17	-	CASSPEYLQGRKKTQYF	TGTGCCAGCAGCCCGGAGTATTTACAGGGGAGAAAGAAGACCCAGTACTTC
-	TRBV2	TRBJ2-2	15	many	CASSEESGSSGELFF	TGTGCCAGCAGTGAGGAATCAGGAAGCTCCGGGGAGCTGTTTTTT
TRBD1	TRBV15	TRBJ2-5	16	-	CATSVRTGGPGETQYF	TGTGCCACCAGCGTAAGAACAGGGGGACCTGGGGAGACCCAGTACTTC
-	TRBV5-8	TRBJ1-3	16	-	CASSQLTGYLGNTIYF	TGTGCCAGCAGCCAATTAACAGGGTATCTGGGAAACACCATATATTTT
TRBD2	TRBV30	TRBJ2-3	14	-	CAWSTAGGTDTQYF	TGTGCCTGGAGTACGGCGGGGGGCACAGATACGCAGTATTTT
-	TRBV4-3	TRBJ1-5	17	few	CASSQDVAGNFYQPQHF	TGCGCCAGCAGCCAAGATGTGGCAGGGAACTTTTATCAGCCCCAGCATTTT
-	TRBV5-4	TRBJ2-1	17	-	CASRGGMFRGPSDEQFF	TGTGCCAGCAGGGGGGGAATGTTTAGGGGTCCCAGCGATGAGCAGTTCTTC
TRBD2	TRBV29-1	TRBJ2-5	17	-	CSVEDPKRETYGETQYF	TGCAGCGTTGAAGATCCCAAGCGGGAAACCTACGGAGAGACCCAGTACTTC
TRBD2	TRBV30	TRBJ2-2	14	-	CAWSRLADTGELFF	TGTGCCTGGAGCCGGCTAGCGGACACCGGGGAGCTGTTTTTT
TRBD1	TRBV10-1	TRBJ2-3	15	-	CASSTTQGPGDTQYF	TGCGCCAGCAGCACCACACAGGGGCCTGGGGATACGCAGTATTTT
-	TRBV29-1	TRBJ1-2	16	-	CSVDSGPPGESYGYTF	TGCAGCGTTGATAGCGGGCCCCCAGGGGAAAGCTATGGCTACACCTTC
TRBD2	TRBV10-1	TRBJ2-1	17	-	CASSESVASGYYNEQFF	TGCGCCAGCAGTGAGTCCGTGGCTAGCGGATATTACAATGAGCAGTTCTTC
TRBD1	TRBV10-3	TRBJ1-2	14	-	CAISGDRGLDGYTF	TGTGCCATCAGTGGGGACAGGGGGTTGGATGGCTACACCTTC
-	TRBV19	TRBJ1-1	14	-	CASRHGTGLTEAFF	TGTGCCAGTAGGCACGGTACAGGGTTAACTGAAGCTTTCTTT
-	TRBV19	TRBJ2-7	13	-	CASSPGWSYEQYF	TGTGCCAGTAGTCCCGGGTGGTCCTACGAGCAGTACTTC
-	TRBV2	TRBJ1-4	14	-	CASSIQDSNEKLFF	TGTGCCAGCAGTATTCAGGATTCGAATGAAAAACTGTTTTTT
TRBD2	TRBV2	TRBJ2-3	13	-	CASSEAMGGRLYF	TGTGCCAGCAGTGAAGCCATGGGAGGGCGTCTGTATTTT
TRBD1	TRBV4-2	TRBJ1-1	16	-	CASSLGVAGQFTEAFF	TGTGCCAGCAGCCTAGGGGTAGCGGGACAGTTCACTGAAGCTTTCTTT
TRBD1	TRBV27	TRBJ1-5	15	-	CASSRDRGGDQPQHF	TGTGCCAGCAGTCGGGACAGAGGAGGAGATCAGCCCCAGCATTTT
-	TRBV27	TRBJ2-2	13	-	CASRRLETGELFF	TGTGCCAGCAGAAGGTTGGAGACCGGGGAGCTGTTTTTT
TRBD1	TRBV27	TRBJ1-2	15	-	CASSRRTGRDNGYTF	TGTGCCAGCAGCCGGAGGACAGGACGGGATAATGGCTACACCTTC
-	TRBV13	TRBJ1-3	15	-	CASSSGGISGNTIYF	TGTGCCAGCAGCTCCGGGGGAATCTCTGGAAACACCATATATTTT
TRBD2	TRBV27	TRBJ2-1	15	-	CASSMLAGIYNEQFF	TGTGCCAGCAGTATGCTAGCGGGAATTTACAATGAGCAGTTCTTC
-	TRBV4-1	TRBJ1-1	13	-	CASSQRGSTEAFF	TGCGCCAGCAGCCAACGAGGAAGCACTGAAGCTTTCTTT
-	TRBV9	TRBJ1-2	13	-	CASSVSRNYGYTF	TGTGCCAGCAGCGTAAGCAGGAACTATGGCTACACCTTC
TRBD2	TRBV18	TRBJ2-1	16	-	CASSPLPSGSPNEQFF	TGTGCCAGCTCACCACTTCCCAGCGGGAGCCCCAATGAGCAGTTCTTC
TRBD2	TRBV11-3	TRBJ2-1	12	-	CASSFSGNEQFF	TGTGCCAGCAGCTTTAGCGGGAATGAGCAGTTCTTC
-	TRBV6-5	TRBJ1-2	15	once	CASSYSGGRSYGYTF	TGTGCCAGCAGTTACTCGGGGGGGAGATCATATGGCTACACCTTC
-	TRBV10-3	TRBJ2-7	15	-	CAISNRDSSSYEQYF	TGTGCCATCAGTAACCGGGACTCAAGCTCCTACGAGCAGTACTTC
TRBD2	TRBV7-2	TRBJ2-2	16	once	CASSLASGIIPGELFF	TGTGCCAGCAGCTTGGCTAGCGGGATAATTCCCGGGGAGCTGTTTTTT
TRBD1	TRBV27	TRBJ2-2	18	-	CASRRPGTGGKYTGELFF	TGTGCCAGCAGGCGACCCGGGACAGGGGGCAAGTACACCGGGGAGCTGTTTTTT
TRBD1	TRBV9	TRBJ2-7	15	-	CASSATGTGPYEQYF	TGTGCCAGCAGCGCAACCGGGACAGGACCCTACGAGCAGTACTTC
TRBD1	TRBV7-8	TRBJ2-7	14	-	CASSLGGQPYEQYF	TGTGCCAGCAGCTTAGGGGGACAGCCCTACGAGCAGTACTTC
-	TRBV3-1/TRBV3-2	TRBJ2-7	12	-	CASSQAGLEQYF	TGTGCCAGCAGCCAGGCGGGATTAGAGCAGTACTTC
TRBD1	TRBV11-3	TRBJ2-1	15	-	CASSLGQGSYNEQFF	TGTGCCAGCAGCCTGGGACAGGGTTCCTACAATGAGCAGTTCTTC
TRBD2	TRBV19	TRBJ2-1	16	-	CASSPLAGGRHNEQFF	TGTGCCAGTAGTCCTCTAGCGGGGGGTAGACACAATGAGCAGTTCTTC
-	TRBV6-4	TRBJ1-1	15	-	CASSRGGGLVTEAFF	TGTGCCAGCAGCAGGGGCGGGGGCCTTGTCACTGAAGCTTTCTTT
TRBD1	TRBV7-6	TRBJ1-3	15	few	CASSLLQGAGNTIYF	TGTGCCAGCAGCTTACTTCAGGGGGCTGGAAACACCATATATTTT
-	TRBV29-1	TRBJ1-2	11	-	CSVGDIDGYTF	TGCAGCGTTGGGGACATCGATGGCTACACCTTC
-	TRBV19	TRBJ1-2	11	-	CATSGARGYTF	TGTGCCACCTCAGGGGCGCGGGGCTACACCTTC